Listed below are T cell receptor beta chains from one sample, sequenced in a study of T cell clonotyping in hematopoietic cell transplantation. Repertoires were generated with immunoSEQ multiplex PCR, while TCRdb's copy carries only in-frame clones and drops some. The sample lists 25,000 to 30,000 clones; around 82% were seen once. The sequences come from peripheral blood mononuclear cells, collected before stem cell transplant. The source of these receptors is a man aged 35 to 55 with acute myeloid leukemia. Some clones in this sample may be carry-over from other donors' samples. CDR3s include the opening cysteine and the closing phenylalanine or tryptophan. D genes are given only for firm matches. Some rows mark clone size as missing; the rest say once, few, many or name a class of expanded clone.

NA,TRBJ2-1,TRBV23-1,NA,CASDEQFF,TGCGCCAGCGATGAGCAGTTCTTC
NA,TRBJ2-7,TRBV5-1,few,CASSLAGSGLSREQYF,TGCGCCAGCAGCTTGGCGGGCTCAGGATTAAGTAGGGAGCAGTACTTC
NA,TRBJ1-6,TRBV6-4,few,CASSDSLGSPLHF,TGTGCCAGCAGTGACTCTCTAGGCTCACCCCTCCACTTT
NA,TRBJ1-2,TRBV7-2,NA,CASSFQVAYGYTF,TGTGCCAGCAGCTTCCAGGTAGCCTATGGCTACACCTTC
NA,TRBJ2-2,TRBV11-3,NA,CASSLGGLNTGELFF,TGTGCCAGCAGCTTAGGCGGCCTGAACACCGGGGAGCTGTTTTTT
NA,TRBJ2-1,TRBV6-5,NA,CASSYSNARYLNEQFF,TGTGCCAGCAGTTACTCGAACGCCCGTTACCTAAATGAGCAGTTCTTC
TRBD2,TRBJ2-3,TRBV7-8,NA,CASSLEAREGDTQYF,TGTGCCAGCAGCTTAGAGGCCCGGGAGGGAGATACGCAGTATTTT
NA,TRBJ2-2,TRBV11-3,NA,CASSQTGWELFF,TGTGCCAGCAGCCAAACCGGCTGGGAGCTGTTTTTT
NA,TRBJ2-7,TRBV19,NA,CASMMGSGTYEQYF,TGTGCCAGTATGATGGGTAGTGGGACCTACGAGCAGTACTTC
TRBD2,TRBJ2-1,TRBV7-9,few,CASSRGLAGDNEQFF,TGTGCCAGCAGCCGAGGGTTAGCGGGAGACAATGAGCAGTTCTTC
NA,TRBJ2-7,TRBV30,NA,CAWSPSTEPYEQYF,TGTGCCTGGAGCCCGTCCACCGAGCCCTACGAGCAGTACTTC
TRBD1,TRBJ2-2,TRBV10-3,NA,CAISADREVTGELFF,TGTGCCATCAGTGCGGACAGGGAGGTCACCGGGGAGCTGTTTTTT
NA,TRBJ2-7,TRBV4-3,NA,CASSRSAVRDIRSYEQYF,TGCGCCAGCAGCCGCTCCGCCGTCCGGGACATCCGCTCCTACGAGCAGTACTTC
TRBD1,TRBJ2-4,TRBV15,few,CATSSGTGEQLDIQYF,TGTGCCACCAGCAGCGGGACAGGGGAGCAGTTGGACATTCAGTACTTC
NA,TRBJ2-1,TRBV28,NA,CASSRVDEQFF,TGTGCCAGTTCGAGGGTCGATGAGCAGTTCTTC
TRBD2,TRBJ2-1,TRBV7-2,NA,CASSLRPAGNEQFF,TGTGCCAGCAGCCTAAGGCCAGCGGGAAATGAGCAGTTCTTC
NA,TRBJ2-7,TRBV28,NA,CASSLPLSYGGSYEQYF,TGTGCCAGCAGTTTGCCCCTATCTTACGGGGGCTCCTACGAGCAGTACTTC
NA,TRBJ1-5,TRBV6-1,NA,CASSERGVNQPQHF,TGTGCCAGCAGTGAAAGGGGTGTCAATCAGCCCCAGCATTTT
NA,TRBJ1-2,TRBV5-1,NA,CASSLVQGRNRINYGYTF,TGCGCCAGCAGCTTGGTTCAGGGGCGTAACCGAATTAACTATGGCTACACCTTC
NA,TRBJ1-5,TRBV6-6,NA,CASSGRLSNSNQPQHF,TGTGCCAGCAGTGGCCGGCTTAGCAATAGCAATCAGCCCCAGCATTTT
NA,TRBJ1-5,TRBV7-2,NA,CASSLDGVSNQPQHF,TGTGCCAGCAGCTTAGACGGCGTTAGCAATCAGCCCCAGCATTTT
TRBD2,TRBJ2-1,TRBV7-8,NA,CASSSWGGRAFNEQFF,TGTGCCAGCAGCTCCTGGGGCGGGAGGGCCTTCAATGAGCAGTTCTTC
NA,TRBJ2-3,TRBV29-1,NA,CSVDRGTADTQYF,TGCAGCGTTGACAGGGGTACGGCAGATACGCAGTATTTT
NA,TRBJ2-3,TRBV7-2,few,CASSLVADTQYF,TGTGCCAGCAGCTTAGTTGCAGATACGCAGTATTTT
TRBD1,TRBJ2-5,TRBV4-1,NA,CASSRYRGETQYF,TGCGCCAGCAGCCGCTACAGGGGGGAGACCCAGTACTTC
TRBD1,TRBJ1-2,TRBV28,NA,CASSFQGVRYGYTF,TGTGCCAGCAGTTTTCAGGGGGTGAGGTATGGCTACACCTTC
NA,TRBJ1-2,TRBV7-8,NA,CASSLGGGDWSNYGYTF,TGTGCCAGCAGCTTAGGAGGGGGGGACTGGAGTAACTATGGCTACACCTTC
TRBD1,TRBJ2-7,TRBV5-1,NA,CASSLDGTGYEQYF,TGCGCCAGCAGCTTGGACGGGACAGGCTACGAGCAGTACTTC
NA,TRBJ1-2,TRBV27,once,CASSPHRNYGYTF,TGTGCCAGCAGTCCCCACAGGAACTATGGCTACACCTTC
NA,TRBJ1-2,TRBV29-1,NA,CSVEDEDINYGYTF,TGCAGCGTTGAAGACGAGGATATTAACTATGGCTACACCTTC
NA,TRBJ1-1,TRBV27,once,CASSFTGMTEAFF,TGTGCCAGCAGTTTCACAGGGATGACTGAAGCTTTCTTT
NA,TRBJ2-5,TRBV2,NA,CASSESEESAQETQYF,TGTGCCAGCAGTGAATCAGAGGAGAGCGCCCAAGAGACCCAGTACTTC
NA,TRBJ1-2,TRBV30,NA,CAWSVPSIQAPNYGYTF,TGTGCCTGGAGTGTCCCGTCTATTCAGGCCCCTAACTATGGCTACACCTTC
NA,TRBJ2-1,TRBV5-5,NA,CASSQGGSAGKNEQFF,TGTGCCAGCAGCCAAGGCGGATCGGCAGGCAAAAATGAGCAGTTCTTC
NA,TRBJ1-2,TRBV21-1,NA,CASSKDLGLTSNYGYTF,TGTGCCAGCAGCAAAGATTTGGGGCTGACGTCTAACTATGGCTACACCTTC
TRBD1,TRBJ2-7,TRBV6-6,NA,CASRSLRGDSSEQYF,TGTGCCAGCAGATCCCTTCGAGGGGACAGTAGCGAGCAGTACTTC
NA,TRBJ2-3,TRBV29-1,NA,CSESPRSLITDTQYF,TGCAGCGAGTCACCCAGGAGCCTAATCACAGATACGCAGTATTTT
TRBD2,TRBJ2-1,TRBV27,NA,CASREMGGINEQFF,TGTGCCAGCAGGGAAATGGGAGGGATCAATGAGCAGTTCTTC
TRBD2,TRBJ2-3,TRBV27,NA,CASSSLGGAGALSSTDTQYF,TGTGCCAGCAGTTCCCTCGGAGGAGCGGGGGCCCTCTCTAGCACAGATACGCAGTATTTT
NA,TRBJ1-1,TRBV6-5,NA,CASTRGGGYTEAFF,TGTGCCAGCACCCGCGGGGGTGGGTACACTGAAGCTTTCTTT
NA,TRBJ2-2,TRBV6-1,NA,CASRQQDGGTGELFF,TGTGCCAGCAGACAACAGGACGGAGGCACCGGGGAGCTGTTTTTT
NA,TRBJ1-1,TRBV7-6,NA,CASSLGGKQAEAFF,TGTGCCAGCAGCTTAGGTGGGAAGCAAGCTGAAGCTTTCTTT
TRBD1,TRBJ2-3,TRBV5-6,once,CASSFGTGGFADTQYF,TGTGCCAGCAGCTTTGGGACAGGGGGTTTCGCAGATACGCAGTATTTT
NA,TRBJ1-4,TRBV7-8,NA,CASSLMAQMALNEKLFF,TGTGCCAGCAGCTTAATGGCACAAATGGCCTTGAATGAAAAACTGTTTTTT
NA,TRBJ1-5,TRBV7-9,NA,CASSPERVSQPQHF,TGTGCCAGCAGCCCAGAAAGGGTCTCTCAGCCCCAGCATTTT
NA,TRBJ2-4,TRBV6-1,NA,CASSEGSDRNIQYF,TGTGCCAGCAGTGAAGGAAGCGATAGAAACATTCAGTACTTC
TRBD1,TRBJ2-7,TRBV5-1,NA,CASSFGQVVNEQYF,TGCGCCAGCAGCTTTGGACAGGTTGTAAACGAGCAGTACTTC
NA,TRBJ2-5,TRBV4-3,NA,CASSQDLGQETQYF,TGCGCCAGCAGCCAAGATCTTGGCCAAGAGACCCAGTACTTC